This T cell receptor beta chain was sequenced in a study of T cells after yellow fever vaccination. This clonotype was counted many times. What it recognizes is unknown. Study observations and caveats: The study noted that FACS-sorted repertoires could contain abundant clonotypes contaminating from the bulk population. Post-booster samples contained most primary-vaccination clones (nearly 98% CD4, 70% to 90% CD8). Weaker overall, the secondary response nonetheless peaked faster (day 5 versus 15).

5'RACE template switching added a universal primer site and UMIs to TCR cDNA. TCRdb called the 5' RACE reads again in MiXCR, with one record for every CDR3 protein. The table includes about 360,000 distinct CDR3 sequences, 6.2% detected once. CDR1 and CDR2 (germline): SGHDT, YYEEEE. This CDR3 has 16 residues. Germline trimming cut 4 bases from V and 3 bases from J; bases unmatched to any gene: 10. Sequencing used PBMCs, obtained 5 days after the yellow fever booster vaccination. This sequence joins TRBV5-6 and TRBJ1-3, with 7 bases fitting TRBD1. This TCR derives from a man in his thirties or forties who received the YFV17D yellow fever vaccine. The CDR3 loop reads CASSRDLTGVGNTIYF. CDR3 nucleotides: TGTGCCAGCAGCCGCGATCTCACAGGGGTTGGAAACACCATATATTTT.